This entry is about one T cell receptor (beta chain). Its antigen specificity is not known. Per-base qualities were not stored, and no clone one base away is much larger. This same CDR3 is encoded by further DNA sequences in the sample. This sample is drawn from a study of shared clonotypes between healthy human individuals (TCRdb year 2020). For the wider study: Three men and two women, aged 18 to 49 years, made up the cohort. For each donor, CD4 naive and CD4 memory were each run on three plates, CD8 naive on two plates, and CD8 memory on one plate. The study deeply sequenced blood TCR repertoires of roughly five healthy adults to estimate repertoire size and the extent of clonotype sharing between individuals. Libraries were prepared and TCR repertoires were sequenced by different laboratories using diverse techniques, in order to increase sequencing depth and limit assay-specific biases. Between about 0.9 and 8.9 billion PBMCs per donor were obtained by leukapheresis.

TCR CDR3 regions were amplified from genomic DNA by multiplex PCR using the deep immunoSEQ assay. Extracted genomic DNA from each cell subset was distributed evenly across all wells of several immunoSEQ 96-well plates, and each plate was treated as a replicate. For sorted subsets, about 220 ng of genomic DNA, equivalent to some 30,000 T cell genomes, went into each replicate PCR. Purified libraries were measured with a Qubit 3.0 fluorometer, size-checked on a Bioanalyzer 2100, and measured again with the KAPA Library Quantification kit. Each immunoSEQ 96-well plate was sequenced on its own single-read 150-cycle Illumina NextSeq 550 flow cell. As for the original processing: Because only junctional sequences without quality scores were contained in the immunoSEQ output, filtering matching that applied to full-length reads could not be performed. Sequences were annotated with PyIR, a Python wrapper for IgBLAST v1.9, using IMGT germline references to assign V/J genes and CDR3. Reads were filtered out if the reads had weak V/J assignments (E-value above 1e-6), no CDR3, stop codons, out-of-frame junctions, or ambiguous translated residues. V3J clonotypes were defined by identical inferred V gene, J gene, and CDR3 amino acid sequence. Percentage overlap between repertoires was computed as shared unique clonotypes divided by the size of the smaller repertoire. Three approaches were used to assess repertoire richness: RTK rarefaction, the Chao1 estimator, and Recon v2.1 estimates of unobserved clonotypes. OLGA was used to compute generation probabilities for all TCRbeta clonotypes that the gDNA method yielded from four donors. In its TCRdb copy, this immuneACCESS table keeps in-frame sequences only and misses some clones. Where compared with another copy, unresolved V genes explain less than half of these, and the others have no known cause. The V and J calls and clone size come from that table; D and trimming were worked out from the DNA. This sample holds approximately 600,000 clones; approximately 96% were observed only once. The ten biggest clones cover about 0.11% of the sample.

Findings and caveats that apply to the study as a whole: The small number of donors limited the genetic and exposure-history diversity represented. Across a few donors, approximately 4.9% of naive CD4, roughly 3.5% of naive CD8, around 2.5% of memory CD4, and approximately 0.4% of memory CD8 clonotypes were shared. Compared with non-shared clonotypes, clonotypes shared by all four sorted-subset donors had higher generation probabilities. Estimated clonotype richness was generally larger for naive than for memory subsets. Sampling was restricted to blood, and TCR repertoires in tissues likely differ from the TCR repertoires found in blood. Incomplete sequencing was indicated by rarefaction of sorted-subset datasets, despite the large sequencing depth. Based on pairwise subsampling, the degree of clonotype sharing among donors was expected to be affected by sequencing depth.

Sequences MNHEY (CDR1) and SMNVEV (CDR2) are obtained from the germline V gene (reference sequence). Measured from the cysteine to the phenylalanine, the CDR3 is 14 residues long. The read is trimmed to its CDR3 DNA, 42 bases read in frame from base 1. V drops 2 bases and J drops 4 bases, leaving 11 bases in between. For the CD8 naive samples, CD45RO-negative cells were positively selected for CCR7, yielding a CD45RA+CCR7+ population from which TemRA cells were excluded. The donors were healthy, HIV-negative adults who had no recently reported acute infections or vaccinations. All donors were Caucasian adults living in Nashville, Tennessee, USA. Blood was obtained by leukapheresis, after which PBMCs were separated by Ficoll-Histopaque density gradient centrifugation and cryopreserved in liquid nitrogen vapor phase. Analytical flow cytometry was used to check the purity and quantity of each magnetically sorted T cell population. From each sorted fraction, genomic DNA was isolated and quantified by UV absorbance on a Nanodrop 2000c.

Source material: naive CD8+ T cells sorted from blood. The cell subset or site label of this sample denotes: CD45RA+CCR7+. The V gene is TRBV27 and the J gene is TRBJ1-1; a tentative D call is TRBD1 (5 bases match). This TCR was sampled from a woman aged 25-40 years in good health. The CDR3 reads CASSLIGAITEAFF. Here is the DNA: TGTGCCAGCAGTTTAATTGGGGCCATCACTGAAGCTTTCTTT.